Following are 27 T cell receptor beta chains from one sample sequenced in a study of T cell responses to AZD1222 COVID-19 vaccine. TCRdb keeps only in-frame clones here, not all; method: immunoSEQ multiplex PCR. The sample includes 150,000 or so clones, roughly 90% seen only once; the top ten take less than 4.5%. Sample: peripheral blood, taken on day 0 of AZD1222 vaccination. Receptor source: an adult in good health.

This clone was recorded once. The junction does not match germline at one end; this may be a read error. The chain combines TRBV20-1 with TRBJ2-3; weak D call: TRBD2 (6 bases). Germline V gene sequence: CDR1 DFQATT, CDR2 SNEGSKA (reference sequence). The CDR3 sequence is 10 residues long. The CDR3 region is CGSGTDTQYF. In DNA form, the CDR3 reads TGCGGTAGCGGCACCGATACGCAGTATTTT.

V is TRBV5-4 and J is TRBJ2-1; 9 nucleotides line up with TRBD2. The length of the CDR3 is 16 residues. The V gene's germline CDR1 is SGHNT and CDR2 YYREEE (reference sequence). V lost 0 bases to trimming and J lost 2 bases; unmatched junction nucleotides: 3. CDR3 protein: CASSLEGGRAYNEQFF. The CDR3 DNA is TGTGCCAGCAGCTTGGAAGGCGGGAGGGCCTACAATGAGCAGTTCTTC.

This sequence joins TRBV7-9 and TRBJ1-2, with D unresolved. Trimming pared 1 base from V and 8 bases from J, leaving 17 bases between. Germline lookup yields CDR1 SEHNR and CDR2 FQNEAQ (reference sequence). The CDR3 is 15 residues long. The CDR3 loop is CASSLEGRPFGGYTF. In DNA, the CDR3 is TGTGCCAGCAGCTTAGAGGGCAGGCCCTTCGGGGGCTACACCTTC.

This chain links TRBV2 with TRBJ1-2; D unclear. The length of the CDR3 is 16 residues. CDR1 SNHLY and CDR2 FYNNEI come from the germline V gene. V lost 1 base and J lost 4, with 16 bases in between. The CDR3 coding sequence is TGTGCCAGCAGTGAAGAGGTGGTAGACCTCCTCTATGGCTACACCTTC. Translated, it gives CASSEEVVDLLYGYTF.

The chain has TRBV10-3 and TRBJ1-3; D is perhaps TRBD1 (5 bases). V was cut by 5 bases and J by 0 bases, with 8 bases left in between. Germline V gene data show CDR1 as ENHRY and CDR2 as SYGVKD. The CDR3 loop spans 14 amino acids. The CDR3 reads CAISRDPSGNTIYF. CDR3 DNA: TGTGCCATCAGTCGGGACCCCTCTGGAAACACCATATATTTT.

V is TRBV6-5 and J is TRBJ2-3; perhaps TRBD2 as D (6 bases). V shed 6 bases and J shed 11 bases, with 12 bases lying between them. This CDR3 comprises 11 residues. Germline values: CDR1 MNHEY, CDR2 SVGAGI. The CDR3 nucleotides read TGTGCCAGCAGCCCCGGGACTCAGCAGTATTTT. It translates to CASSPGTQQYF.

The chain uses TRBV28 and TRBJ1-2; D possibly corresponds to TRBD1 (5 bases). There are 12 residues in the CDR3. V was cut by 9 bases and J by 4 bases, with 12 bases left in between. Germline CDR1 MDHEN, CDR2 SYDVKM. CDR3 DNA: TGTGCCAGTTCGGGGGAGACCTATGGCTACACCTTC. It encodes CASSGETYGYTF.

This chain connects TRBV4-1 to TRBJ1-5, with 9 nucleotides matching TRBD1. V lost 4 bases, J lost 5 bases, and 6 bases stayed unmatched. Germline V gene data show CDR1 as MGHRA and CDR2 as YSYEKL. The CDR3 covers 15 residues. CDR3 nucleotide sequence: TGCGCCAGCAGCCCTACAGGGGGCAGCTATCAGCCCCAGCATTTT. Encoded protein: CASSPTGGSYQPQHF.

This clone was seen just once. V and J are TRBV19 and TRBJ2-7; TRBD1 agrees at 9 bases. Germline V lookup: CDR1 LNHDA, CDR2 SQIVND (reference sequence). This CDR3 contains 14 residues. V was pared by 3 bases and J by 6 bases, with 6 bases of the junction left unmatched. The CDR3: CASSIRDRVFEQYF. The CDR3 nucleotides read TGTGCCAGTAGTATTCGGGACAGGGTTTTCGAGCAGTACTTC.

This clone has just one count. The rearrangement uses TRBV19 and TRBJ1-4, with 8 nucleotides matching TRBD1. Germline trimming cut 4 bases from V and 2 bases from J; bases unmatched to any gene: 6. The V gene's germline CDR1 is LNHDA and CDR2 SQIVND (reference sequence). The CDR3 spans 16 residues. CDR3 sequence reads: CASSTRQGMTNEKLFF. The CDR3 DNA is TGTGCCAGTAGTACTCGACAGGGGATGACTAATGAAAAACTGTTTTTT.

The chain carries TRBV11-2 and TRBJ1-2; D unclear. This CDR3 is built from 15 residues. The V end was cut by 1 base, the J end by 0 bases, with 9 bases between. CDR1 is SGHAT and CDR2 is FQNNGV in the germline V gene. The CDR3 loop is CASSLGAGANYGYTF. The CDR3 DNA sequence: TGTGCCAGCAGCTTAGGCGCAGGAGCTAACTATGGCTACACCTTC.

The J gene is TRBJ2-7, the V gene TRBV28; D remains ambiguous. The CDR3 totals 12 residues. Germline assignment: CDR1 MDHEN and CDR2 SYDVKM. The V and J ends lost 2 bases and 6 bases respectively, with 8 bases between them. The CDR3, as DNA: TGTGCCAGCAGTTTACCTGGTGCCGAGCAGTACTTC. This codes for CASSLPGAEQYF.

The CDR3 spells CASSIGERTNEKLFF. The DNA of the CDR3 is TGTGCCAGTAGTATCGGGGAGAGAACTAATGAAAAACTGTTTTTT. The rearrangement links TRBV19 to TRBJ1-4; D ambiguous. The germline V and J ends were trimmed by 3 bases and 1 base, with 9 bases remaining between them. Germline V gene data show CDR1 as LNHDA and CDR2 as SQIVND (reference sequence). The CDR3 covers 15 residues.

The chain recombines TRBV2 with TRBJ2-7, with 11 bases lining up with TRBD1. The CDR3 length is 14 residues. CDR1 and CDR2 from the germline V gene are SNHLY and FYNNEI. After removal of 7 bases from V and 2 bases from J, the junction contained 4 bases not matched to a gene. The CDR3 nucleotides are TGTGCCAGCATGACGGGACAGGGGGCCTACGAGCAGTACTTC. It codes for CASMTGQGAYEQYF.

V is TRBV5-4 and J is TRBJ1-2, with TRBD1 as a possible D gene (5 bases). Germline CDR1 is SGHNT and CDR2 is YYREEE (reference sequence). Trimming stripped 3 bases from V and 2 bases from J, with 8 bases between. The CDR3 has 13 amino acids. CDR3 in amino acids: CASSSPGNYGYTF. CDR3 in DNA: TGTGCCAGCAGCTCTCCAGGGAACTATGGCTACACCTTC.

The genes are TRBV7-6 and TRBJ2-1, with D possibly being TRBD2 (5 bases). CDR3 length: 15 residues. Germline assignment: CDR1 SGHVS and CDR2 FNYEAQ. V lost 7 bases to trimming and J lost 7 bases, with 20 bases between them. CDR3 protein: CASTRRNDYRNEQFF. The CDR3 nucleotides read TGTGCCAGCACCCGAAGGAACGACTACAGAAATGAGCAGTTCTTC.

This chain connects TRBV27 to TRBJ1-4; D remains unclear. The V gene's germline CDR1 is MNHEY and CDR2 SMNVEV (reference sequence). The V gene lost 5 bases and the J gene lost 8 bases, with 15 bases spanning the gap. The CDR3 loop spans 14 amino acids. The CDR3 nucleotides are TGTGCCAGCAGTCACGGGCGGGCGGGGGAAAAACTGTTTTTT. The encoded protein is CASSHGRAGEKLFF.

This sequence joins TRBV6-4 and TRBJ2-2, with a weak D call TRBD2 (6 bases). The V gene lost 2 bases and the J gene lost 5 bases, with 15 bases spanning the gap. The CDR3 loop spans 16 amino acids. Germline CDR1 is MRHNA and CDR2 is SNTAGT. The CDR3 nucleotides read TGTGCCAGCAGTGACGGGGGTAGCGGAGCTACCGGGGAGCTGTTTTTT. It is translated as CASSDGGSGATGELFF.

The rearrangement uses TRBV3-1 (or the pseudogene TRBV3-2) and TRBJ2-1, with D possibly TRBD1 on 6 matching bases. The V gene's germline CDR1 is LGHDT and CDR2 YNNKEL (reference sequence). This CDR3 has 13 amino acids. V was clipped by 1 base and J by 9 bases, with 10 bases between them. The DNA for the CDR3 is TGTGCCAGCAGCCAAGTCAGGGGTTTTGAGCAGTTCTTC. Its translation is CASSQVRGFEQFF.

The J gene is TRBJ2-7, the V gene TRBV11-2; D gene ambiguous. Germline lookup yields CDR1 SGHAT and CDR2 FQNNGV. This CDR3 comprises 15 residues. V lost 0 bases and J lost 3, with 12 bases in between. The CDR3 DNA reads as TGTGCCAGCAGCTTAGATTGGTATCAGAACTACGAGCAGTACTTC. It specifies CASSLDWYQNYEQYF.

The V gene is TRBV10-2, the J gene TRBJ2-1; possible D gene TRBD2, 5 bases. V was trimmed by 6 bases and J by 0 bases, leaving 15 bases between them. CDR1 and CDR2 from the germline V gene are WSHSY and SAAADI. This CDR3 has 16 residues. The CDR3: CASRSQRQSSYNEQFF. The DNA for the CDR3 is TGCGCCAGCAGATCCCAGCGGCAGAGCTCCTACAATGAGCAGTTCTTC.

The chain's CDR3 is CASSLRGRSTDTQYF. The CDR3 DNA follows: TGTGCCAGCAGCTTGAGAGGGCGGTCCACAGATACGCAGTATTTT. The chain couples TRBV5-4 to TRBJ2-3, with D perhaps TRBD2 (5 bases). The V and J ends lost 1 base and 2 bases respectively, with 11 bases between them. Per the germline V gene, CDR1 is SGHNT and CDR2 is YYREEE (reference sequence). The CDR3 extends over 15 amino acids.

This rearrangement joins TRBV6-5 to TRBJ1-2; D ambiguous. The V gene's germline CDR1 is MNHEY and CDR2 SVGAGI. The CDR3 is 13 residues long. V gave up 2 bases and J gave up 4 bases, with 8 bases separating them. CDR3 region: CASSYTAVYGYTF. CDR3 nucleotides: TGTGCCAGCAGTTACACAGCAGTCTATGGCTACACCTTC.

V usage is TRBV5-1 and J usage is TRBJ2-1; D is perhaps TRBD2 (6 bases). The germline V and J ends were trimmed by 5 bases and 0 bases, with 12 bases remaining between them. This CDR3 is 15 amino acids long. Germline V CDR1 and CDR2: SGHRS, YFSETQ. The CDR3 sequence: CASRDGGISYNEQFF. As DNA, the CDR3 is TGCGCCAGCAGGGACGGGGGTATCTCCTACAATGAGCAGTTCTTC. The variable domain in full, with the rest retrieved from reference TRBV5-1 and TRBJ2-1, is KAGVTQTPRYLIKTRGQQVTLSCSPISGHRSVSWYQQTPGQGLQFLFEYFSETQRNKGNFPGRFSGRQFSNSRSEMNVSTLELGDSALYLCASRDGGISYNEQFFGPGTRLTVL.

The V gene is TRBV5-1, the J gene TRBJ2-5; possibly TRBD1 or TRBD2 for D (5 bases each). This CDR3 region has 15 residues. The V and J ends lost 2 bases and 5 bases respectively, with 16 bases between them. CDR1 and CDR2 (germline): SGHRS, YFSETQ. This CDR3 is CASSLGVGTGETQYF. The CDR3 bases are TGCGCCAGCAGCTTAGGGGTCGGGACCGGGGAGACCCAGTACTTC. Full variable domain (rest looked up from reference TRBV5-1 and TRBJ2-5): KAGVTQTPRYLIKTRGQQVTLSCSPISGHRSVSWYQQTPGQGLQFLFEYFSETQRNKGNFPGRFSGRQFSNSRSEMNVSTLELGDSALYLCASSLGVGTGETQYFGPGTRLLVL.

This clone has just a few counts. CDR3 in DNA: TGTGCCAGCAGTGAAACAAGAGGAGGGATTGGAAACACCATATATTTT. This codes for CASSETRGGIGNTIYF. This chain links TRBV6-1 with TRBJ1-3, with D uncertain. The CDR3 is 16 amino acids. Trimming took off 2 bases at V and 3 bases at J, with 14 bases between the two ends. The V gene's germline CDR1 is MNHNS and CDR2 SASEGT.

In DNA form, the CDR3 reads TGTGCCACCAGTGATCCAGGACTAGCGGGAAGAAGCTCCTACAATGAGCAGTTCTTC. Its protein is CATSDPGLAGRSSYNEQFF. The chain links TRBV24-1 to TRBJ2-1; 12 nucleotides align to TRBD2. Unmatched junction bases numbered 8, after V lost 3 bases and J lost 0 bases. Per the germline V gene, CDR1 is KGHDR and CDR2 is SFDVKD. This CDR3 has 19 amino acids.